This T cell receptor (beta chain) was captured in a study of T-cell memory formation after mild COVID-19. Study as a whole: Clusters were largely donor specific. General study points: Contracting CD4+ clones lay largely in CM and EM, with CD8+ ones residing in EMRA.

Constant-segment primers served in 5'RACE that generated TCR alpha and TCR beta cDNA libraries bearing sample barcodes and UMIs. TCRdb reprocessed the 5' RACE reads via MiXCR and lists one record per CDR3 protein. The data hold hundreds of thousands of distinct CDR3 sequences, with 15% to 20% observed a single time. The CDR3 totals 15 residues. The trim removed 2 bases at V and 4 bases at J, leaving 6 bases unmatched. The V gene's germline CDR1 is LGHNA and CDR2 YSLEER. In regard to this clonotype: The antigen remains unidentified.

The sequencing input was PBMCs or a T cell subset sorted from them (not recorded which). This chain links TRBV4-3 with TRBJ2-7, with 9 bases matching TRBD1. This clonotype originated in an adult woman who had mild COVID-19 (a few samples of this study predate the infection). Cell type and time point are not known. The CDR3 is CASSQNRGLGYEQYF. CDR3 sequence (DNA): TGCGCCAGCAGCCAAAACAGGGGGCTGGGGTACGAGCAGTACTTC.